The next 2 T cell receptor beta chains were all read from a single sample in a study of patients with pleural tuberculosis (TCRdb year 2014). Data came from an Illumina Genome Analyzer IIx. Through fastp at Q25 and MiXCR, TCRdb rebuilt clones from the public reads, retaining in-frame beta chains. Each CDR3 protein gets just one entry, which takes the most common genes and DNA from the rows behind it. The sample table contains around 54,000 distinct CDR3 sequences; only one count was recorded for around 7% of them. The ten biggest clones cover 15% to 20% of the sample. Receptors were obtained from a human donor with pleural tuberculosis.

This clonotype has at least ten counts. The DNA for the CDR3 is TGTGCCAGCAGTTTGAGGGGACGGCTACAAGAGACCCAGTACTTC. Amino acid sequence: CASSLRGRLQETQYF. The chain carries TRBV27 and TRBJ2-5; tentatively, D is TRBD1 or TRBD2 (5 bases each). Germline V gene lookup returns CDR1 MNHEY and CDR2 SMNVEV (reference sequence). The CDR3 covers 15 residues. Trimming took 3 bases from V and 2 from J, leaving 13 bases between them.

This clonotype was seen many times. This chain connects TRBV20-1 to TRBJ1-1, with D uncertain. The CDR3 sequence is 12 residues long. Per germline, CDR1 DFQATT and CDR2 SNEGSKA (reference sequence). V was cut by 3 bases and J by 4 bases, with 9 bases left in between. The DNA for the CDR3 is TGCAGTGCTAGTCTCAGACCCACTGAAGCTTTCTTT. Amino acids: CSASLRPTEAFF.